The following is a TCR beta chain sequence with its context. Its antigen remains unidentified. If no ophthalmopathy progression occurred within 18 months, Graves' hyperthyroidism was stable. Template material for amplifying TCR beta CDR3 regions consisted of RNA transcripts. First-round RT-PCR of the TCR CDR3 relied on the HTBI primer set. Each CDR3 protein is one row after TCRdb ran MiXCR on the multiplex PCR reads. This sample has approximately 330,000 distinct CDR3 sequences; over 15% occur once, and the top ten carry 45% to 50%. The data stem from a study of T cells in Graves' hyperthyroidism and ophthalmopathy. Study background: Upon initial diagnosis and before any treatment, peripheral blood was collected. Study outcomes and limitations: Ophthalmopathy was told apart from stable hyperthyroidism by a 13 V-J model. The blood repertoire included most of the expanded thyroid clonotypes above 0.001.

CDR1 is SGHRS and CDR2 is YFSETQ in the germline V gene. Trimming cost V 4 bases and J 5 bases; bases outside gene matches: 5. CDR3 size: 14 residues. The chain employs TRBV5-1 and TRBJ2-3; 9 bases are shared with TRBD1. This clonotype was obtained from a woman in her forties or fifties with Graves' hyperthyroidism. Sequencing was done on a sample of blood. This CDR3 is CASSPGTGLDTQYF. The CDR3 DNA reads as TGCGCCAGCAGCCCCGGGACAGGGTTAGATACGCAGTATTTT.